This TCR beta chain comes out of a study of cytomegalovirus exposure and HLA in healthy donors. Across the whole study: In an early release, HLA-typed donors contributed tens of millions of unique TCR sequences. Of approximately 400 genotyped donors, about 81% clustered with self-reported Caucasian donors. Study results and caveats: Later analysis demonstrated an association between a missense DCLRE1C variant and TCR beta V- and J-gene trimming.

In this sample, this clone turned up a few times. Its specificity is unknown. 13 Jbeta primers and 60 Vbeta primers were used for the PCR. The assay was immunoSEQ multiplex PCR, and TCRdb's table has in-frame clones only and misses some. Seen here are 140,000 to 150,000 clones, 80% to 90% observed once, and the top ten hold 4.3%. V lost 2 bases and J lost 2, with 11 bases in between. This CDR3 spans 14 amino acids. Per the germline V gene, CDR1 is SGDLS and CDR2 is YYNGEE. This clonotype originated in a middle-aged woman in good health and CMV-seropositive. The sample consisted of PBMCs. The genes are TRBV9 and TRBJ2-7; TRBD2 is a possible D gene (5 bases). The CDR3 sequence is CASSVSPGTYEQYF. CDR3 nucleotides: TGTGCCAGCAGCGTCTCTCCGGGGACCTACGAGCAGTACTTC.